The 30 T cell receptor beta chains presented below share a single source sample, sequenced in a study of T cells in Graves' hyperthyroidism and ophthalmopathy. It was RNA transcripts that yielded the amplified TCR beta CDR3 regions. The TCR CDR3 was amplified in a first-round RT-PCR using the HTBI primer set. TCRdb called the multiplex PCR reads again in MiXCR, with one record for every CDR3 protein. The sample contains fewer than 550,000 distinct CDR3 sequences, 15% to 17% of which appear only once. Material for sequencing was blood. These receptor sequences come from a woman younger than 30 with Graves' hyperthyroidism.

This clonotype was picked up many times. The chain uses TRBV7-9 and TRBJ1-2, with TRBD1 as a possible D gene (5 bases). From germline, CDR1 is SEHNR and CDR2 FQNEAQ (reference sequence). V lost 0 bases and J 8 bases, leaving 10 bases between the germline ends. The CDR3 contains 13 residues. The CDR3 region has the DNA TGTGCCAGCAGCTTAGCAAACAGGCACGGCTACACCTTC. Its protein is CASSLANRHGYTF.

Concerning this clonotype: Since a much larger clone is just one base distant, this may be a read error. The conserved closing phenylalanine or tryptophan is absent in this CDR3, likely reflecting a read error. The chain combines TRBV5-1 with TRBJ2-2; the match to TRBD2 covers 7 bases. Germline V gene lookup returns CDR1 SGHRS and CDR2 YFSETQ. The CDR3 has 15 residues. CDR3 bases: TGCGCCAGCTGCTTAGCGGGCGAGAACACCGGGGAGCTGTTTTCT. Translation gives CASCLAGENTGELFS.

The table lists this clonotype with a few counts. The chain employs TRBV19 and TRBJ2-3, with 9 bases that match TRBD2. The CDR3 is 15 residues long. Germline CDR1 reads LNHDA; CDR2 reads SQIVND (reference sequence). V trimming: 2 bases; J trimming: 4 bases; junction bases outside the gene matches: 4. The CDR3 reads CASSIRAGGADTQYF. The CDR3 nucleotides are TGTGCCAGTAGTATAAGAGCGGGAGGCGCAGATACGCAGTATTTT.

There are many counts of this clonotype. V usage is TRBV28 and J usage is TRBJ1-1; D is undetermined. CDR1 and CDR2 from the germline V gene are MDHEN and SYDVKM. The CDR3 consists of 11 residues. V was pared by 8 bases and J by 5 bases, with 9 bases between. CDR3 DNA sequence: TGTGCCAGCCAGCGGTTAACTGAAGCTTTCTTT. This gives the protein CASQRLTEAFF.

In DNA, the CDR3 is TGTGCCAGCAGAAGTGGCGGGAGGGCCGGAAATGAGCAGTTCTTC. Translation gives CASRSGGRAGNEQFF. V is TRBV11-2 and J is TRBJ2-1, with TRBD2 identical over 9 bases. Germline assignment: CDR1 SGHAT and CDR2 FQNNGV. This CDR3 is built from 15 residues. After removal of 6 bases from V and 7 bases from J, the junction contained 10 bases not matched to a gene. The whole variable domain, remainder taken from reference TRBV11-2 and TRBJ2-1, is EAGVAQSPRYKIIEKRQSVAFWCNPISGHATLYWYQQILGQGPKLLIQFQNNGVVDDSQLPKDRFSAERLKGVDSTLKIQPAKLEDSAVYLCASRSGGRAGNEQFFGPGTRLTVL.

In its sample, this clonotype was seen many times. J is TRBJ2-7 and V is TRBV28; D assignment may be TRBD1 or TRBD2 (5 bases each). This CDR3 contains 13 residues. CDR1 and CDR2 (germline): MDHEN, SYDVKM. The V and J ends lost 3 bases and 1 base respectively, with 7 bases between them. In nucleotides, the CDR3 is TGTGCCAGCAGTTTGGGGGTTTCCTACGAGCAGTACTTC. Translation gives CASSLGVSYEQYF.

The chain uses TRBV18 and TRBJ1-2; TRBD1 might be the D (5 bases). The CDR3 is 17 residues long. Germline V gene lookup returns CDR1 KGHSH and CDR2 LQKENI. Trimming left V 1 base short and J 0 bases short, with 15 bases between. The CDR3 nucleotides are TGTGCCAGCTCACCACGCACGGGCACGGGGGCTAACTATGGCTACACCTTC. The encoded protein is CASSPRTGTGANYGYTF.

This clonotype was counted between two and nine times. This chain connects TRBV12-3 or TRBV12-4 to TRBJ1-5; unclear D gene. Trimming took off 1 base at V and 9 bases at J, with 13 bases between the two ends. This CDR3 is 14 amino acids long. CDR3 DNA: TGTGCCAGCAGTTTAGGACGGGCAAGAGGGCCCCAGCATTTT. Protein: CASSLGRARGPQHF.

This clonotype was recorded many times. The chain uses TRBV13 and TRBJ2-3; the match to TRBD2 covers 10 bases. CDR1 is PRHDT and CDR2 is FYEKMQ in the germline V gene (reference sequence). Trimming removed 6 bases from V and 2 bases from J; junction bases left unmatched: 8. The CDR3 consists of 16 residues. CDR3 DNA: TGTGCCAGCAGTCTAGCGGGAGTTGGGAACACAGATACGCAGTATTTT. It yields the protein CASSLAGVGNTDTQYF.

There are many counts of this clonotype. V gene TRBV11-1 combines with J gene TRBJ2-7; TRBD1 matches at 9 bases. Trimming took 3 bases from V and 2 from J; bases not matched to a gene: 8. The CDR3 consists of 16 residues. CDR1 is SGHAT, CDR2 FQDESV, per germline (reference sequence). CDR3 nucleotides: TGTGCCAGCAGCTTGGGGACGGGACAGGGTGCCTACGAGCAGTACTTC. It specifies CASSLGTGQGAYEQYF.

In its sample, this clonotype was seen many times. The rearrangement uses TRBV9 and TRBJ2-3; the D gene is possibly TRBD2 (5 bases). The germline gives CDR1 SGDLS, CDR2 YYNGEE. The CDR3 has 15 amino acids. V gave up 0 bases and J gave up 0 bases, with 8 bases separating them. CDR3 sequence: CASSVVGESTDTQYF. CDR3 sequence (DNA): TGTGCCAGCAGCGTAGTCGGGGAGAGCACAGATACGCAGTATTTT.

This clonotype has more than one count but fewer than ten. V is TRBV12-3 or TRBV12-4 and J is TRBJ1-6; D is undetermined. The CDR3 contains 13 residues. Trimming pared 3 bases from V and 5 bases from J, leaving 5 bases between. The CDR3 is CASSFKDNSPLHF. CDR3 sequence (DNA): TGTGCCAGCAGTTTCAAGGATAATTCACCCCTCCACTTT.

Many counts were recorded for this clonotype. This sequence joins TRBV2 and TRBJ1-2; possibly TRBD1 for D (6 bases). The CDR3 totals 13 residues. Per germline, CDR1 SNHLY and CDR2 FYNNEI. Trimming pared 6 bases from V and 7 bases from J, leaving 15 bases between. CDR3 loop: CASRINREGGYTF. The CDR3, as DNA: TGTGCCAGCAGAATCAACAGGGAGGGTGGCTACACCTTC.

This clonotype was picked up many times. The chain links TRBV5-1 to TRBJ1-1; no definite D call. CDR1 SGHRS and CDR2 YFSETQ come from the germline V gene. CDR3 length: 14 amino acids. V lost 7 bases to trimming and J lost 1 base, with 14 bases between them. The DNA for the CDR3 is TGCGCCAGCGGCAGTGGGGTTGAGAACACTGAAGCTTTCTTT. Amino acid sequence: CASGSGVENTEAFF. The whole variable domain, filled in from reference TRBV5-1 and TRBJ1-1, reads KAGVTQTPRYLIKTRGQQVTLSCSPISGHRSVSWYQQTPGQGLQFLFEYFSETQRNKGNFPGRFSGRQFSNSRSEMNVSTLELGDSALYLCASGSGVENTEAFFGQGTRLTVV.

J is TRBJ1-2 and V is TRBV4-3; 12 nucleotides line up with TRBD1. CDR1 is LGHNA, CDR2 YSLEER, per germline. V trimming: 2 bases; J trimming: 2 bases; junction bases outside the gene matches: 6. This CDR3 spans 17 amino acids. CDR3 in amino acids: CASSQISGTGGNYGYTF. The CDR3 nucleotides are TGCGCCAGCAGCCAAATTTCCGGGACAGGGGGCAACTATGGCTACACCTTC.

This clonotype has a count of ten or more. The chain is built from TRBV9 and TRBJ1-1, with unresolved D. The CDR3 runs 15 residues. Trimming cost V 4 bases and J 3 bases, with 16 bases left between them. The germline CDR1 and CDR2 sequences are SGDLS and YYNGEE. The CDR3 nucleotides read TGTGCCAGCAGCAATATCGGGAGGAGTGACACTGAAGCTTTCTTT. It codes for CASSNIGRSDTEAFF.

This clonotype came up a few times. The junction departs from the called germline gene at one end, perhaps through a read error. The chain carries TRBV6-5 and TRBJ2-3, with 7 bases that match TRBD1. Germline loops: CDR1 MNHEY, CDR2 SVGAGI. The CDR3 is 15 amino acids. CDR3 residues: CASSDSGTESDTQYF. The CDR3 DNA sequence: TGTGCCAGCAGTGACTCCGGGACAGAGTCAGATACGCAGTATTTT.

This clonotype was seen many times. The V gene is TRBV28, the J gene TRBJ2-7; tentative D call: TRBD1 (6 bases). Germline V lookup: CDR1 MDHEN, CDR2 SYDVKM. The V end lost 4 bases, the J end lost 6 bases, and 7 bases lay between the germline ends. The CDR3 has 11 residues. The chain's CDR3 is CASSWTAEQYF. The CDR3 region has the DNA TGTGCCAGCAGTTGGACAGCCGAGCAGTACTTC. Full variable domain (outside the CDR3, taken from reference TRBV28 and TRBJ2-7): DVKVTQSSRYLVKRTGEKVFLECVQDMDHENMFWYRQDPGLGLRLIYFSYDVKMKEKGDIPEGYSVSREKKERFSLILESASTNQTSMYLCASSWTAEQYFGPGTRLTVT.

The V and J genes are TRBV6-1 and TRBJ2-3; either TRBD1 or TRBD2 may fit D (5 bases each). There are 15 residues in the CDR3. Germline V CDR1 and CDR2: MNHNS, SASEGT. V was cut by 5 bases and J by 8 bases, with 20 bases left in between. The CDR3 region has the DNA TGTGCCAGCAGTTCCCCGGGACCGGGATTTGGTACGCAGTATTTT. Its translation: CASSSPGPGFGTQYF.

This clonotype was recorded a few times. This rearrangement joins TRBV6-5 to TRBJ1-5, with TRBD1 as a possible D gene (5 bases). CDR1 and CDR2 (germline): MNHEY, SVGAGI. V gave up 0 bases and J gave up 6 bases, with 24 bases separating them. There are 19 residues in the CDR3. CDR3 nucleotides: TGTGCCAGCAGTTACTCGAGCGGATCGGGGGGGGGTGTAAGTCAGCCCCAGCATTTT. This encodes CASSYSSGSGGGVSQPQHF.

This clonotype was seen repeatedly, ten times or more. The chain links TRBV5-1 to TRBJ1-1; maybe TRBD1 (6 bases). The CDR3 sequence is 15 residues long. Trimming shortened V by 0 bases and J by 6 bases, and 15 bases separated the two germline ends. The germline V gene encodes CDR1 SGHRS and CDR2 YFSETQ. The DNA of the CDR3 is TGCGCCAGCAGCTTGGCGGCAGGAAAGGGGGCTGAAGCTTTCTTT. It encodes CASSLAAGKGAEAFF.

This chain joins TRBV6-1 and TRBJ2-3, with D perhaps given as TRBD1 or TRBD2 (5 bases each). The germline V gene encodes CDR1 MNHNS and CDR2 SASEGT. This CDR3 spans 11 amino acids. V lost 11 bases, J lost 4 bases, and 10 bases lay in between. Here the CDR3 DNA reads TGTGCCTGTGGGACCCCAGATACGCAGTATTTT. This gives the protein CACGTPDTQYF.

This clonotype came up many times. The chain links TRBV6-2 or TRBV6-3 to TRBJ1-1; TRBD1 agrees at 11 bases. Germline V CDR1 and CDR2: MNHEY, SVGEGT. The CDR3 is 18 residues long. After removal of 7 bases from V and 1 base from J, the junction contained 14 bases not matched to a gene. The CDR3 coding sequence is TGTGCCAGCACCTACCGGGACAGGGGGACTCGAAGGAACACTGAAGCTTTCTTT. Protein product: CASTYRDRGTRRNTEAFF.

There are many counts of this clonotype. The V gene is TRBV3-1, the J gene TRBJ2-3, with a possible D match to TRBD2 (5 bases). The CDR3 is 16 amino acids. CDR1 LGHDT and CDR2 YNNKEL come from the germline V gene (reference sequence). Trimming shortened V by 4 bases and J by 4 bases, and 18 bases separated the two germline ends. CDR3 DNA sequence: TGTGCCAGCAGCCTAACTAGATCCCTGTCGCCAGATACGCAGTATTTT. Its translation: CASSLTRSLSPDTQYF.

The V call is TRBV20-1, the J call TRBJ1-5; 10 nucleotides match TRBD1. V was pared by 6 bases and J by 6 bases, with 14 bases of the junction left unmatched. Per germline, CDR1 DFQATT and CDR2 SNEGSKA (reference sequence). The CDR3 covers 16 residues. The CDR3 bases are TGCAGTGCACAACGAGCCGAGACAGGGGGCGTTCAGCCCCAGCATTTT. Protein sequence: CSAQRAETGGVQPQHF.

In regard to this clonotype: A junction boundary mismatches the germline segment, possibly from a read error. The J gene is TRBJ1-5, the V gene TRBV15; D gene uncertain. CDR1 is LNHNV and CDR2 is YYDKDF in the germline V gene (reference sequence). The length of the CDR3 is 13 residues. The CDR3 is CATSRDLSQSQHF. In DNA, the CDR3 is TGTGCCACCAGCAGAGATCTTAGTCAGTCCCAGCATTTT. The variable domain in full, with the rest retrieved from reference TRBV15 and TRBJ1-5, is DAMVIQNPRYQVTQFGKPVTLSCSQTLNHNVMYWYQQKSSQAPKLLFHYYDKDFNNEADTPDNFQSRRPNTSFCFLDIRSPGLGDTAMYLCATSRDLSQSQHFGDGTRLSIL.

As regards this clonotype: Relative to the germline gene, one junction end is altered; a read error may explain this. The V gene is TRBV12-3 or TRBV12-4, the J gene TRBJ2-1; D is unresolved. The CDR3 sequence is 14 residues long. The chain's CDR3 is CAGSLVRQYNEQFF. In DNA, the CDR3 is TGTGCCGGCAGTTTAGTTAGGCAGTACAATGAGCAGTTCTTC.

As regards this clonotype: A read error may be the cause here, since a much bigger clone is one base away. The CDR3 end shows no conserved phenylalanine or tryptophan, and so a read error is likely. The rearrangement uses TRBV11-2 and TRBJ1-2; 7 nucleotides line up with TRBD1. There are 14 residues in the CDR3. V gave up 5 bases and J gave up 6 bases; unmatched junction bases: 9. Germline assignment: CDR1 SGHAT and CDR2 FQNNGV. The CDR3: CASSNLQGRDGYTL. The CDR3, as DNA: TGTGCCAGCAGCAATCTACAGGGGAGGGATGGCTACACCCTC.

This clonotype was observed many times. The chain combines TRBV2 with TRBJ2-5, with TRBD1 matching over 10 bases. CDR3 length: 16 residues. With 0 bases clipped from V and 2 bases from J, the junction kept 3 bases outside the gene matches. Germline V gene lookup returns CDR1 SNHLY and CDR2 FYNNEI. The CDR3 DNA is TGTGCCAGCAGTGAAGCGCTGGGACAGGGGCAAGAGACCCAGTACTTC. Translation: CASSEALGQGQETQYF.

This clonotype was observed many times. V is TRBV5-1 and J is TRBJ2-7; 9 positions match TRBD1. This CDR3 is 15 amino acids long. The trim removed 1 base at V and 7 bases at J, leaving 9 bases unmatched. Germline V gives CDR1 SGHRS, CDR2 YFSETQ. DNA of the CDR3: TGCGCCAGCAGCTTGCCTGGACAGGGGAAGGTTGAGCAGTACTTC. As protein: CASSLPGQGKVEQYF.